The 6 T cell receptor beta chains given below trace back to one sample, sequenced in a study of beta chain features in type 1 diabetes. Findings of the study overall: The study found moderately but significantly shorter TCRB CDR3s in all four CD4+ subsets of Type 1 diabetes patients.

These receptors' targets are unknown. Sequencing targeted expressed TCRB transcripts, as all isolated RNA had been reverse transcribed. Clones were sequenced by immunoSEQ multiplex PCR, and TCRdb holds only the in-frame ones, with some missing. Of 300,000 to 350,000 clones detected, 7% to 10% appear once; the ten largest clones hold roughly 0.99%. Sequencing used central memory CD4+ T cells from blood. The receptors come from a man younger than 45 with type 1 diabetes.

The chain joins TRBV30 to TRBJ1-2; D is unresolved. The germline V gene encodes CDR1 GTSNPN and CDR2 SVGIG (reference sequence). The CDR3 is 12 residues long. Trimming removed 2 bases at V and 6 bases at J, with 10 bases between. CDR3 nucleotide sequence: TGTGCCTGGAGTTCCAAACAGAATGGCTACACCTTC. Protein sequence: CAWSSKQNGYTF. The full variable domain, in which reference TRBV30 and TRBJ1-2 provide the parts outside the CDR3, is SQTIHQWPATLVQPVGSPLSLECTVEGTSNPNLYWYRQAAGRGLQLLFYSVGIGQISSEVPQNLSASRPQDRQFILSSKKLLLSDSGFYLCAWSSKQNGYTFGSGTRLTVV.

The CDR3 loop reads CAISESSSADTQYF. As DNA, the CDR3 is TGTGCCATCAGTGAGTCGTCCTCGGCCGATACGCAGTATTTT. The chain is built from TRBV10-3 and TRBJ2-3; no clear D. Trimming cost V 0 bases and J 6 bases, with 10 bases left between them. This CDR3 spans 14 amino acids. Germline V gene lookup returns CDR1 ENHRY and CDR2 SYGVKD.

This clone was seen ten or more times. V and J are TRBV15 and TRBJ1-1; D is perhaps TRBD1 (5 bases). The CDR3 spans 13 residues. The V end lost 6 bases, the J end lost 1 base, and 9 bases lay between the germline ends. Germline-derived CDR1 and CDR2 are LNHNV and YYDKDF (reference sequence). CDR3 sequence: CATRAGQNTEAFF. The CDR3 DNA follows: TGTGCCACCAGAGCTGGACAGAACACTGAAGCTTTCTTT.

A few counts support this clone. V usage is TRBV7-9 and J usage is TRBJ1-1; D gene ambiguous. CDR1 is SEHNR, CDR2 FQNEAQ, per germline (reference sequence). There are 11 residues in the CDR3. V lost 6 bases, J lost 9 bases, and 11 bases lay in between. CDR3 region: CASSYHPKAFF. The CDR3 bases are TGTGCCAGCAGTTACCACCCAAAAGCTTTCTTT.

The chain is built from TRBV7-2 and TRBJ1-2; tentatively, D is TRBD1 (5 bases). The CDR3 covers 13 residues. V lost 1 base to trimming and J lost 7 bases, with 10 bases between them. The germline V gene encodes CDR1 SGHTA and CDR2 FQGNSA. CDR3 in amino acids: CASSLEGWSGYTF. CDR3 coding DNA: TGTGCCAGCAGCTTAGAGGGGTGGTCTGGCTACACCTTC.

This chain connects TRBV11-2 to TRBJ2-3; possibly TRBD2 for D (6 bases). With 1 base removed from V and 2 bases from J, the gap between germline ends came to 10 bases. The CDR3 is 15 residues long. Germline-derived CDR1 and CDR2 are SGHAT and FQNNGV. The CDR3 DNA reads as TGTGCCAGCAGCTTAGTGGGACTTCCCACAGATACGCAGTATTTT. Translating gives CASSLVGLPTDTQYF. Full variable domain (outside the CDR3, taken from reference TRBV11-2 and TRBJ2-3): EAGVAQSPRYKIIEKRQSVAFWCNPISGHATLYWYQQILGQGPKLLIQFQNNGVVDDSQLPKDRFSAERLKGVDSTLKIQPAKLEDSAVYLCASSLVGLPTDTQYFGPGTRLTVL.